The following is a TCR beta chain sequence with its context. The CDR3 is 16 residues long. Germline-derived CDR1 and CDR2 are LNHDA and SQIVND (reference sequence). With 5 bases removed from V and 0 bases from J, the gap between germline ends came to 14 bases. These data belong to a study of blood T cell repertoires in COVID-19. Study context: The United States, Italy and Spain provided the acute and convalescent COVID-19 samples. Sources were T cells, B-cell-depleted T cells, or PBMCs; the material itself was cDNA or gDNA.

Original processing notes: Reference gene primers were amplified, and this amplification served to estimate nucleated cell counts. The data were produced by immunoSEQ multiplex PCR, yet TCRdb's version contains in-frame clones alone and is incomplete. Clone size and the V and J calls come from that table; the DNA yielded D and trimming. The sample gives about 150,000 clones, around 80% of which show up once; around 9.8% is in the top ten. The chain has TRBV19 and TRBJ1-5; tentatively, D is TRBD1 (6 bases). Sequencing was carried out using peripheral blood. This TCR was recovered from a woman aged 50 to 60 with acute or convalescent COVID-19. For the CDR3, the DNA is TGTGCCAGTAGTTCACAGGGCAGCTATAGCAATCAGCCCCAGCATTTT. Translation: CASSSQGSYSNQPQHF.